A single sample is the source of the 23 T cell receptor beta chains below, sequenced in a study of cytomegalovirus exposure and HLA in healthy donors. The PCR ran on 60 Vbeta and 13 Jbeta primers. Measured with immunoSEQ multiplex PCR; TCRdb has only the in-frame clones, and not every one. The sample consists of 150,000 to 200,000 clones, around 76% of them appearing once. Sequencing used PBMCs. All receptors come from a female donor in good health and CMV-seronegative.

The chain employs TRBV4-1 and TRBJ2-3; D not resolved. Germline V gene sequence: CDR1 MGHRA, CDR2 YSYEKL. The V end was cut by 4 bases, the J end by 4 bases, with 12 bases between. This CDR3 region has 14 residues. The CDR3 DNA follows: TGCGCCAGCAGCCCCTACCAGGCCGCAGATACGCAGTATTTT. It specifies CASSPYQAADTQYF.

This rearrangement joins TRBV7-3 to TRBJ1-2; 12 bases fit TRBD1. CDR1 and CDR2 (germline): SGHTA, FQGTGA. This CDR3 is 19 amino acids long. The ends lost 6 bases at V and 6 bases at J; junction bases unmatched: 20. In nucleotides, the CDR3 is TGTGCCAGCAGTCGCACCGGGACAGGGGGCGCCTATGTGGAGAATGGCTACACCTTC. Translation gives CASSRTGTGGAYVENGYTF.

The chain joins TRBV30 to TRBJ1-1, with 12 bases lining up with TRBD1. Germline V gene lookup returns CDR1 GTSNPN and CDR2 SVGIG (reference sequence). J was trimmed by 6 bases and V by 0 bases; bases with no gene match: 14. There are 18 residues in the CDR3. The CDR3 sequence: CAWSVLWDRGRVTAEAFF. The CDR3 bases are TGTGCCTGGAGTGTACTTTGGGACAGGGGGCGGGTGACAGCTGAAGCTTTCTTT.

The chain uses TRBV7-9 and TRBJ2-1; weak D call: TRBD2 (6 bases). The CDR3 is made up of 14 amino acids. Trimming took off 1 base at V and 4 bases at J, with 8 bases between the two ends. CDR1 and CDR2 (germline): SEHNR, FQNEAQ (reference sequence). CDR3 region: CASSLEEGYNEQFF. DNA of the CDR3: TGTGCCAGCAGCTTAGAGGAGGGATACAATGAGCAGTTCTTC.

V and J are TRBV11-2 and TRBJ2-2; D possibly corresponds to TRBD2 (6 bases). This CDR3 has 15 residues. Trimming removed 3 bases from V and 7 bases from J, with 15 bases in between. Looked up from germline, CDR1 is SGHAT and CDR2 is FQNNGV. The CDR3 spells CASSFPLQEGGELFF. In DNA, the CDR3 is TGTGCCAGCAGCTTTCCCCTTCAGGAGGGCGGGGAGCTGTTTTTT.

The rearrangement uses TRBV7-3 and TRBJ2-1; 11 bases match TRBD2. CDR3 length: 19 amino acids. CDR1 SGHTA and CDR2 FQGTGA come from the germline V gene. V trimming: 0 bases; J trimming: 0 bases; junction bases outside the gene matches: 7. Written as DNA, the CDR3 is TGTGCCAGCAGCTTAACGAGAACTAGCGGGGGAATCTCCTACAATGAGCAGTTCTTC. Protein sequence: CASSLTRTSGGISYNEQFF.

This chain uses TRBV7-9 with TRBJ2-7; D possibly corresponds to TRBD2 (7 bases). V was pared by 1 base and J by 3 bases, with 16 bases between. In germline, CDR1 is SEHNR, CDR2 FQNEAQ (reference sequence). This CDR3 is 16 amino acids long. CDR3 sequence reads: CASSLDGGLLDYEQYF. CDR3 nucleotides: TGTGCCAGCAGCTTAGACGGGGGGCTCCTGGACTACGAGCAGTACTTC.

This clone was counted only a few times. V is TRBV30 and J is TRBJ2-3; 16 bases line up with TRBD2. The germline V gene has CDR1 GTSNPN and CDR2 SVGIG (reference sequence). This CDR3 is 16 amino acids long. V was clipped by 1 base and J by 4 bases; unmatched bases: 2. The CDR3 bases are TGTGCCTGGAGTGAGGGACTAGCGGGAGGGTCAGATACGCAGTATTTT. Its protein is CAWSEGLAGGSDTQYF. Full variable domain (rest looked up from reference TRBV30 and TRBJ2-3): SQTIHQWPATLVQPVGSPLSLECTVEGTSNPNLYWYRQAAGRGLQLLFYSVGIGQISSEVPQNLSASRPQDRQFILSSKKLLLSDSGFYLCAWSEGLAGGSDTQYFGPGTRLTVL.

This clone was picked up a small number of times. This chain links TRBV6-1 with TRBJ2-7; D is possibly TRBD1 (6 bases). The V gene's germline CDR1 is MNHNS and CDR2 SASEGT. The germline V and J ends were trimmed by 0 bases and 2 bases, with 11 bases remaining between them. The CDR3 has 15 residues. In nucleotides, the CDR3 is TGTGCCAGCAGTGAAGCTACAGGGACCCCCTACGAGCAGTACTTC. Its translation: CASSEATGTPYEQYF.

The chain carries TRBV29-1 and TRBJ1-1; 9 bases map to TRBD1. Germline lookup yields CDR1 SQVTM and CDR2 ANQGSEA. With 7 bases clipped from V and 3 bases from J, the junction kept 12 bases outside the gene matches. There are 15 residues in the CDR3. CDR3 DNA sequence: TGCAGCGCTCCGGGACAGGGTTTGCGCGACACTGAAGCTTTCTTT. Amino acid sequence: CSAPGQGLRDTEAFF. Based on the CDR3 plus reference TRBV29-1 and TRBJ1-1, the full variable domain is SAVISQKPSRDICQRGTSLTIQCQVDSQVTMMFWYRQQPGQSLTLIATANQGSEATYESGFVIDKFPISRPNLTFSTLTVSNMSPEDSSIYLCSAPGQGLRDTEAFFGQGTRLTVV.

In its sample, this clone was seen once. V gene TRBV5-1 combines with J gene TRBJ2-7; a weak D match, TRBD2 (5 bases). The CDR3 spans 13 residues. Trimming cost V 2 bases and J 3 bases, with 9 bases left between them. Germline values: CDR1 SGHRS, CDR2 YFSETQ. Written as DNA, the CDR3 is TGCGCCAGCAGCTTCGGGGATTACTACGAGCAGTACTTC. Translation: CASSFGDYYEQYF.

This clone was recorded once. Other DNA sequences in this sample translate to the same CDR3. The chain links TRBV5-1 to TRBJ2-3; TRBD2 aligns across 11 bases. This CDR3 contains 15 residues. CDR1 and CDR2 (germline): SGHRS, YFSETQ. Trimming cost V 2 bases and J 1 base; bases outside gene matches: 0. The DNA for the CDR3 is TGCGCCAGCAGCTTACTAGCGGGAGGCACAGATACGCAGTATTTT. Residues: CASSLLAGGTDTQYF. Looking up the rest from reference TRBV5-1 and TRBJ2-3 gives the full variable domain: KAGVTQTPRYLIKTRGQQVTLSCSPISGHRSVSWYQQTPGQGLQFLFEYFSETQRNKGNFPGRFSGRQFSNSRSEMNVSTLELGDSALYLCASSLLAGGTDTQYFGPGTRLTVL.

The V gene is TRBV7-3, the J gene TRBJ2-1; 8 nucleotides line up with TRBD1. The V gene end was trimmed by 4 bases and the J gene end by 2 bases; junction bases not matched to a gene: 7. Germline CDR1 reads SGHTA; CDR2 reads FQGTGA. The CDR3 has 16 residues. The CDR3 nucleotides are TGTGCCAGCAGCTCTCCGGGACAGGAGGCCTACAATGAGCAGTTCTTC. This translates into CASSSPGQEAYNEQFF.

The gene calls are TRBV5-1 and TRBJ1-5, with D possibly being TRBD1 (5 bases). The CDR3 totals 14 residues. CDR1 is SGHRS, CDR2 YFSETQ, per germline. Trimming left V 2 bases short and J 7 bases short, with 13 bases between. The CDR3 region has the DNA TGCGCCAGCAGCTTAGAGGGGAGGGGACAGCCCCAGCATTTT. Translated: CASSLEGRGQPQHF.

The chain couples TRBV11-3 to TRBJ2-5; perhaps TRBD1 as D (5 bases). Trimming stripped 1 base from V and 5 bases from J, with 14 bases between. Germline values: CDR1 SGHNT, CDR2 YENEEA. The CDR3 contains 15 residues. CDR3 bases: TGTGCCAGCAGCTTAGGATCAGGGTCGGCCGAGACCCAGTACTTC. Residues: CASSLGSGSAETQYF. Filled out from reference TRBV11-3 and TRBJ2-5, the complete variable domain reads EAGVVQSPRYKIIEKKQPVAFWCNPISGHNTLYWYLQNLGQGPELLIRYENEEAVDDSQLPKDRFSAERLKGVDSTLKIQPAELGDSAVYLCASSLGSGSAETQYFGPGTRLLVL.

The V and J genes are TRBV12-5 and TRBJ2-5; 7 bases map to TRBD2. The V and J ends lost 4 bases and 5 bases, in that order; junction bases with no gene match: 13. CDR1 LGHNT and CDR2 FRNRAP come from the germline V gene. The CDR3 totals 16 residues. This chain's CDR3 is CASGSGGERGRETQYF. CDR3 in DNA: TGTGCTAGTGGTTCCGGTGGCGAGCGGGGACGGGAGACCCAGTACTTC.

V is TRBV19 and J is TRBJ1-2, with a tentative D call TRBD1 (5 bases). The CDR3 extends over 14 amino acids. From germline, CDR1 is LNHDA and CDR2 SQIVND (reference sequence). V dropped 4 bases and J dropped 4 bases, with 13 bases sitting between them. The CDR3 region is CASSTPQGLYGYTF. CDR3 nucleotide sequence: TGTGCCAGTAGTACCCCCCAGGGCCTCTATGGCTACACCTTC.

V is TRBV7-3 and J is TRBJ1-2, with TRBD1 as a possible D gene (6 bases). Per germline, CDR1 SGHTA and CDR2 FQGTGA. Trimming shortened V by 2 bases and J by 2 bases, and 12 bases separated the two germline ends. This CDR3 has 15 amino acids. The CDR3 nucleotides are TGTGCCAGCAGCTTAGGAGGGGGGGGGAACTATGGCTACACCTTC. Protein sequence: CASSLGGGGNYGYTF.

This clone was recorded only once. The chain joins TRBV11-2 to TRBJ1-1; the match to TRBD1 covers 7 bases. The CDR3 is made up of 16 amino acids. The trim removed 1 base at V and 1 base at J, leaving 6 bases unmatched. CDR1 SGHAT and CDR2 FQNNGV come from the germline V gene. The CDR3 nucleotides read TGTGCCAGCAGCTTAGGGACAGGAGGTGGGAACACTGAAGCTTTCTTT. Translation: CASSLGTGGGNTEAFF.

This clone was recorded a few times. The chain is built from TRBV9 and TRBJ1-2, with D perhaps matching TRBD1 (5 bases). Per germline, CDR1 SGDLS and CDR2 YYNGEE. This CDR3 region has 15 residues. Trimming shortened V by 4 bases and J by 0 bases, and 13 bases separated the two germline ends. The CDR3 DNA is TGTGCCAGCAGCCTGGACACCCTAGCTAACTATGGCTACACCTTC. The encoded protein is CASSLDTLANYGYTF.

V and J are TRBV5-1 and TRBJ2-5; possibly TRBD2 for D (6 bases). The DNA end is a closer match to TRBJ2-7, so the J assignment may be wrong. The CDR3 runs to 13 residues. Germline V lookup: CDR1 SGHRS, CDR2 YFSETQ. The CDR3 coding sequence is TGCGCCAGCAGTTCGGGACTCCTCTACGAGCAGTACTTC. It specifies CASSSGLLYEQYF.

The J gene is TRBJ1-2, the V gene TRBV14, with D maybe TRBD1 (5 bases). V shed 4 bases and J shed 4 bases, with 13 bases lying between them. Per germline, CDR1 SGHDN and CDR2 FVKESK. The CDR3 extends over 14 amino acids. Here the CDR3 reads CASSPMTAVYGYTF. In DNA, the CDR3 is TGTGCCAGCAGCCCCATGACAGCCGTCTATGGCTACACCTTC.

This chain uses TRBV10-3 with TRBJ2-7; D may be TRBD1 (6 bases). This CDR3 is built from 16 residues. Germline CDR1 is ENHRY and CDR2 is SYGVKD. The V gene lost 4 bases and the J gene lost 6 bases, with 22 bases spanning the gap. The CDR3 reads CAISAVDDRQGPEQYF. CDR3 bases: TGTGCCATCAGTGCGGTGGATGACAGGCAAGGGCCCGAGCAGTACTTC.